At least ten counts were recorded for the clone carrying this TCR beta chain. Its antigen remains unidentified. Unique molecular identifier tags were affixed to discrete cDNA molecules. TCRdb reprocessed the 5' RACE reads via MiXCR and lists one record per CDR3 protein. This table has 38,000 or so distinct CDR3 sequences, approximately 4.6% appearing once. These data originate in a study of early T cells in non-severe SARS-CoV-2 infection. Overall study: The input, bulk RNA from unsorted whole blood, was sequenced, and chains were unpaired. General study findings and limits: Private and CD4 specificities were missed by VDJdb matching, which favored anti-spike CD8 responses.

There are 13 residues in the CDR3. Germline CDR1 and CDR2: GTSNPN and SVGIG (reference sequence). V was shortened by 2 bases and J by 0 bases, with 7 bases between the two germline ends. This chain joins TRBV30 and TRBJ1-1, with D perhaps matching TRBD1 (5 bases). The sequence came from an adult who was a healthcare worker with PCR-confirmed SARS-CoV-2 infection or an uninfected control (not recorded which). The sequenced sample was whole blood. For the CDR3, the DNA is TGTGCCTGGAGTTGGGGGTTGAACACTGAAGCTTTCTTT. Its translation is CAWSWGLNTEAFF.